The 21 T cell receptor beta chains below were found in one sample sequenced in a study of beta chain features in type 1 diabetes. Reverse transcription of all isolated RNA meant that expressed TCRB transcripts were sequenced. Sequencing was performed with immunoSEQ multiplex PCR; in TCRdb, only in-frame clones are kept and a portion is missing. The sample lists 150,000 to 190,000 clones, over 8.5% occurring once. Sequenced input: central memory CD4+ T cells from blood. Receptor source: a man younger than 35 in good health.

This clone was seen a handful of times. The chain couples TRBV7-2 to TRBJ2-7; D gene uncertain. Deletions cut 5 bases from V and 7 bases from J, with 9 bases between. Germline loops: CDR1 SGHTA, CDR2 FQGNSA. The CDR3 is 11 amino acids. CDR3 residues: CASSRVGEQYF. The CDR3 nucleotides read TGTGCCAGCAGCCGAGTAGGAGAGCAGTACTTC.

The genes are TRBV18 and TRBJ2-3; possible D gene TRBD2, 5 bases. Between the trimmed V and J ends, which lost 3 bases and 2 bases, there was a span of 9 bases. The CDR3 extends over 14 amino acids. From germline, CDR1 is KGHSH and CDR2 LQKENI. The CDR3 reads CASSPGRNTDTQYF. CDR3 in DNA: TGTGCCAGCTCACCGGGGAGAAACACAGATACGCAGTATTTT.

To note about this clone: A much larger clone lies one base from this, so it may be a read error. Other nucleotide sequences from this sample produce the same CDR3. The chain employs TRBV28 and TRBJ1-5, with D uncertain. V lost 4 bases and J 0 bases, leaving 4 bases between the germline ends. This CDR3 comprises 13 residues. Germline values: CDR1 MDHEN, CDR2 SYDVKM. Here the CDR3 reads CASSSDSNQPQHF. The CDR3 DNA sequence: TGTGCCAGCAGTTCCGATAGCAATCAGCCCCAGCATTTT.

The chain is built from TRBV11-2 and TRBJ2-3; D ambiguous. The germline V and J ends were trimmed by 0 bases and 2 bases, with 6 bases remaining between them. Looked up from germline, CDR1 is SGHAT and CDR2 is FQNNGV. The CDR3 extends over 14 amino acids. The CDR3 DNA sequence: TGTGCCAGCAGCTTAGACAGCCACACAGATACGCAGTATTTT. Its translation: CASSLDSHTDTQYF. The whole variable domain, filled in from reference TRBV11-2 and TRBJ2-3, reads EAGVAQSPRYKIIEKRQSVAFWCNPISGHATLYWYQQILGQGPKLLIQFQNNGVVDDSQLPKDRFSAERLKGVDSTLKIQPAKLEDSAVYLCASSLDSHTDTQYFGPGTRLTVL.

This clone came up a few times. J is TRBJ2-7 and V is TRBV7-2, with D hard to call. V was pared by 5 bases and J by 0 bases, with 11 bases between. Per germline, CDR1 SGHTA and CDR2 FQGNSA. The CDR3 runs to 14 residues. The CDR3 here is CASSPPYRSYEQYF. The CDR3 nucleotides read TGTGCCAGCAGCCCTCCCTACCGCTCCTACGAGCAGTACTTC. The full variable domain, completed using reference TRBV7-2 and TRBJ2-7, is GAGVSQSPSNKVTEKGKDVELRCDPISGHTALYWYRQSLGQGLEFLIYFQGNSAPDKSGLPSDRFSAERTGGSVSTLTIQRTQQEDSAVYLCASSPPYRSYEQYFGPGTRLTVT.

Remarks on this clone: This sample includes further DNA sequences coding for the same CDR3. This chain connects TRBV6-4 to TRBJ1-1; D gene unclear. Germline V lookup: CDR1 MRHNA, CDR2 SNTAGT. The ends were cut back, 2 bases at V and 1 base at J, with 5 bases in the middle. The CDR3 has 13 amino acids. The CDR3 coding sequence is TGTGCCAGCAGTGACAGGGAGAACACTGAAGCTTTCTTT. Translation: CASSDRENTEAFF.

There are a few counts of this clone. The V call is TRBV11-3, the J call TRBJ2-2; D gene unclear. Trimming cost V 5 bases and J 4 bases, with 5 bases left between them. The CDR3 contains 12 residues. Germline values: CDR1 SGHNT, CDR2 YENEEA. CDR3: CASSPFTGELFF. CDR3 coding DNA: TGTGCCAGCAGCCCCTTCACCGGGGAGCTGTTTTTT.

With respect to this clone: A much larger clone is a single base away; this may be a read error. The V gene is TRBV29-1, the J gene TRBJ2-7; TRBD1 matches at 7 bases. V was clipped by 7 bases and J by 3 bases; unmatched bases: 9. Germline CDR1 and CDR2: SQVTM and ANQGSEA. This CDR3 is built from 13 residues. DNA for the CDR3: TGCAGCGCCGTAAGACAGGGAAACTACGAGCAGTACTTC. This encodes CSAVRQGNYEQYF.

This chain's CDR3 is CASSEVKVATGELFF. The CDR3 nucleotides read TGTGCCAGCAGTGAAGTGAAGGTCGCCACCGGGGAGCTGTTTTTT. The chain joins TRBV6-1 to TRBJ2-2; D unresolved. The germline gives CDR1 MNHNS, CDR2 SASEGT. This CDR3 region has 15 residues. V was cut by 1 base and J by 4 bases, with 10 bases left in between.

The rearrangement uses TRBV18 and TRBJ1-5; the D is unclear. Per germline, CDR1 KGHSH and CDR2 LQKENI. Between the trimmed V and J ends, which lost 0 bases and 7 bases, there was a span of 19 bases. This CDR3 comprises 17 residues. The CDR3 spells CASSPPVSFTSGQPQHF. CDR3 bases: TGTGCCAGCTCACCACCGGTATCCTTTACTAGCGGCCAGCCCCAGCATTTT.

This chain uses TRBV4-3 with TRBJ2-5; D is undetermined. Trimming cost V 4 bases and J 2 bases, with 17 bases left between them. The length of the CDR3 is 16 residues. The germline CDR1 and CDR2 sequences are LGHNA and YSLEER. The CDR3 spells CASSRNSPALQETQYF. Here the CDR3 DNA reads TGCGCCAGCAGCCGAAACAGTCCAGCCTTGCAAGAGACCCAGTACTTC.

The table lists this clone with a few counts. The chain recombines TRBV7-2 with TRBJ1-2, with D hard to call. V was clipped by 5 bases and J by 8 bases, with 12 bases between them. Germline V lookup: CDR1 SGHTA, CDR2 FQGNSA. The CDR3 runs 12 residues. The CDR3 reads CASSPDQGGYTF. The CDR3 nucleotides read TGTGCCAGCAGCCCAGACCAAGGGGGCTACACCTTC.

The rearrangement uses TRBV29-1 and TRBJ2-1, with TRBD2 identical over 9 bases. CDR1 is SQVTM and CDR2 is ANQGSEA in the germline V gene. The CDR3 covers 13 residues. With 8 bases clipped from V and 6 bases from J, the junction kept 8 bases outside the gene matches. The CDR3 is CSSRRGGPNEQFF. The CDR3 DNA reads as TGCAGCTCCCGGCGGGGGGGCCCCAATGAGCAGTTCTTC.

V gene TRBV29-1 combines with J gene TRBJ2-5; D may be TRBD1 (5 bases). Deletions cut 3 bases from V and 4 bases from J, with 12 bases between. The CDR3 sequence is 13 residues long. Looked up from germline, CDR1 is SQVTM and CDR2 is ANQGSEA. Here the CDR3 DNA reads TGCAGCGTTGATGCAGGGCAAGGAGAGACCCAGTACTTC. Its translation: CSVDAGQGETQYF.

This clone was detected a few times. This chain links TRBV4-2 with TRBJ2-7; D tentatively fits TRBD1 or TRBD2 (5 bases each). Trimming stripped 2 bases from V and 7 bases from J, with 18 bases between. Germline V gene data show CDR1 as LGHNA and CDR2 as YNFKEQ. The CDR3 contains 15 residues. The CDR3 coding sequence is TGTGCCAGCAGCCAACCCACAGGTTTGGGGAGTGAGCAGTACTTC. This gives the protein CASSQPTGLGSEQYF.

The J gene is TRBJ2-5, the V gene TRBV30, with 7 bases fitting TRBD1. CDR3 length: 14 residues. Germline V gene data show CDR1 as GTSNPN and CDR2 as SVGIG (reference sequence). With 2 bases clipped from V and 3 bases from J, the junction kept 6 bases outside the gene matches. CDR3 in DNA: TGTGCCTGGAGTAGAGGGGACAGAAAAGAGACCCAGTACTTC. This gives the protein CAWSRGDRKETQYF.

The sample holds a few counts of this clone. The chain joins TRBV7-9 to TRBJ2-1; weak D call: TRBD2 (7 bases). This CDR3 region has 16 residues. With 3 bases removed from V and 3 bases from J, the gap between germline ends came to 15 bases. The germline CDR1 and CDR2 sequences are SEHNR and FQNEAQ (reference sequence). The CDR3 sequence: CASSFHRGADYNEQFF. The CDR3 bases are TGTGCCAGCAGCTTTCACCGGGGGGCTGACTACAATGAGCAGTTCTTC.

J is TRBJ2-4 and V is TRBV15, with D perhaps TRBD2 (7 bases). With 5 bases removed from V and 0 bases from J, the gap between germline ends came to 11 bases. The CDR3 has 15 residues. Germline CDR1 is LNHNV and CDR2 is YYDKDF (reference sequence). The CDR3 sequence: CATSPGGPAKNIQYF. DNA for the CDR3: TGTGCCACCAGCCCGGGGGGCCCAGCCAAAAACATTCAGTACTTC.

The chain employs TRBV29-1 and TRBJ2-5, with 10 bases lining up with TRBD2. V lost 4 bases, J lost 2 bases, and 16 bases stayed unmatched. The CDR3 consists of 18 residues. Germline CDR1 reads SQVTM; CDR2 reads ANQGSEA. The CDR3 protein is CSVVRRGRGLAHQETQYF. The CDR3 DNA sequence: TGCAGCGTTGTTAGAAGGGGGAGGGGACTAGCGCATCAAGAGACCCAGTACTTC. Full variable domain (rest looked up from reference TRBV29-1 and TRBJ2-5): SAVISQKPSRDICQRGTSLTIQCQVDSQVTMMFWYRQQPGQSLTLIATANQGSEATYESGFVIDKFPISRPNLTFSTLTVSNMSPEDSSIYLCSVVRRGRGLAHQETQYFGPGTRLLVL.

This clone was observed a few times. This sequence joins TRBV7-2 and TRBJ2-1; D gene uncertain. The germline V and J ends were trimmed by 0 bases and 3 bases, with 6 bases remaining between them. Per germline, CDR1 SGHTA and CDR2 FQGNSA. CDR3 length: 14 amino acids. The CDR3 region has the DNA TGTGCCAGCAGCTTAGCGGCTGGCTACAATGAGCAGTTCTTC. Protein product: CASSLAAGYNEQFF.

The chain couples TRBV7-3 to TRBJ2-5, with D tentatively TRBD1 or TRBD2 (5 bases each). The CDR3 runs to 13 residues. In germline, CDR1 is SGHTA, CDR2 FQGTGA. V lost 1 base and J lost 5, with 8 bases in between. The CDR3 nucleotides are TGTGCCAGCAGCTTAAGGGACCGGGAGACCCAGTACTTC. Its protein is CASSLRDRETQYF.